This TCR beta chain was sequenced for a study of CD4 T cells in relation to SARS-CoV-2 and coronaviruses. CD4+ T cells from unexposed donors were obtained before the COVID-19 pandemic (2011-2018). V shed 2 bases and J shed 1 base, with 10 bases lying between them. CDR1 SGHRS and CDR2 YFSETQ come from the germline V gene. The CDR3 consists of 15 residues. Clones were read by immunoSEQ multiplex PCR, and TCRdb kept only the in-frame ones, dropping some. The profile shows some 70,000 clones, over 85% of them singletons. The chain recombines TRBV5-1 with TRBJ1-5; a possible D gene is TRBD1 (5 bases). The sequence was obtained from a human donor in good health. The specimen sequenced was naive CD4+ T cells from PBMCs. The subset is: naive CD4+ T cells isolated by negative enrichment. Here the CDR3 reads CASSFDSSSNQPQHF. The CDR3 DNA sequence: TGCGCCAGCAGCTTCGACAGTTCCAGCAATCAGCCCCAGCATTTT.